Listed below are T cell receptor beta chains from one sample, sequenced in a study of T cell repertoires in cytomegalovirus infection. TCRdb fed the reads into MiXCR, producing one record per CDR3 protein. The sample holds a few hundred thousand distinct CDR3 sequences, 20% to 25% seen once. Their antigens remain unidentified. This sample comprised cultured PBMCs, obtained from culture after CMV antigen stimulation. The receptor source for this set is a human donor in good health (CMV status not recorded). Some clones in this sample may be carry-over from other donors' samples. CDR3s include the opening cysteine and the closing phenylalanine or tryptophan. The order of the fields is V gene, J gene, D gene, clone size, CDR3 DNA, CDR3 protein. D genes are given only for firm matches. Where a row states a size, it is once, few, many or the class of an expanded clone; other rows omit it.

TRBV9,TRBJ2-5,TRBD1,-,TGTGCCAGCAGCGTTGGGGGACAGGGGTGGCAAGAGACCCAGTACTTC,CASSVGGQGWQETQYF
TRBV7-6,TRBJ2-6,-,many,TGTGCCAGCAGCTTTAGACAGGTGGCCTCTGGGGCCAACGTCCTGACTTTC,CASSFRQVASGANVLTF
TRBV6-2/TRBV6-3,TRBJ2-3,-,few,TGTGCCAGCAGTTACGCGGGATCTAGGACGCAGTATTTT,CASSYAGSRTQYF
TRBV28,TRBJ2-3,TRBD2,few,TGTGCCAGCAGTTTACTAGCGGGAGGCCCCCAGGGTACGCAGTATTTT,CASSLLAGGPQGTQYF
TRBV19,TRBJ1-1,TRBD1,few,TGTGCCAGTAGTAAACACAGACAGGGGCTTTACACTGAAGCTTTCTTT,CASSKHRQGLYTEAFF
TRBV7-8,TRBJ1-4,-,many,TGTGCCAGCAGCTTTGGGTTTACTAATGAAAAACTGTTTTTT,CASSFGFTNEKLFF
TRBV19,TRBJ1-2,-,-,TGTGCCAGTGGCCGAGGGGCGAACTATGGCTACACCTTC,CASGRGANYGYTF
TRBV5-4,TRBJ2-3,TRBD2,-,TGTGCCAGCAGCTTGGAGGCGGGAGGGCCGGGAGATACGCAGTATTTT,CASSLEAGGPGDTQYF
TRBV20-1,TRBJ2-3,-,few,TGCAGTGCTGGATGGCAGGGGGGTATCACAGATACGCAGTATTTT,CSAGWQGGITDTQYF
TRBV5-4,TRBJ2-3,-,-,TGTGCCAGCACCGCGACCTCCACAGATACGCAGTATTTT,CASTATSTDTQYF
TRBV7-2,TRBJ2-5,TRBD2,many,TGTGCCAGCAGCGTGAGACTAGCGGGAGCGGGAGAGACCCAGTACTTC,CASSVRLAGAGETQYF
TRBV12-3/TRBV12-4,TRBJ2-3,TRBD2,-,TGTGCCAGCAGTCAATTTTTGGGACTAGCTGGGACAGATACGCAGTATTTT,CASSQFLGLAGTDTQYF
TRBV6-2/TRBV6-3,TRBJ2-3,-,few,TGTGCCAGCAGTTACGGGGACCGCGACACAGATACGCAGTATTTT,CASSYGDRDTDTQYF
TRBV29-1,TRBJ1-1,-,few,TGCAGCGTTGCCGTAGGGCGGGACACTGAAGCTTTCTTT,CSVAVGRDTEAFF
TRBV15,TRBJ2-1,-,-,TGTGCCACCAGCAGAGTATTGAGTGGTGAGCAGTTCTTC,CATSRVLSGEQFF
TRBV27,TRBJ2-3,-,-,TGTGCCAGCAGCGTCCAAGGGCTCTATCCCACAGATACGCAGTATTTT,CASSVQGLYPTDTQYF
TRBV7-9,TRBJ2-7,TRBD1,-,TGTGCCAGCATGGGACAGGGGCTCTACGAGCAGTACTTC,CASMGQGLYEQYF
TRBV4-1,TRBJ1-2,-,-,TGCGCCAGCAGCCAAGAGCGGCAGGTCCCCAACTATGGCTACACCTTC,CASSQERQVPNYGYTF
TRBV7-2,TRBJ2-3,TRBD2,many,TGTGCCAGCAGCCTCAGCGGGAGGACCACAGATACGCAGTATTTT,CASSLSGRTTDTQYF
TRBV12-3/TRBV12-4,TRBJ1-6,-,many,TGTGCCAGTTGCCAGCTGGGAGGAGATTCACCCCTCCACTTT,CASCQLGGDSPLHF
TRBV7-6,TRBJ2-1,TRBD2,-,TGTGCCAGCAGCCTCCTACCTAGCGGGAGTGTCTTC,CASSLLPSGSVF
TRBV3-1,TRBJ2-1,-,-,TGTGCCAGCAGCCAAGACTGGACAGTACGGTTCTCCTACAATGAGCAGTTCTTC,CASSQDWTVRFSYNEQFF
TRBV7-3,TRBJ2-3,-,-,TGTGCCAGCAGCTTAACTCCGGGCAGCACAGATACGCAGTATTTT,CASSLTPGSTDTQYF
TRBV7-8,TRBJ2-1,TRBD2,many,TGTGCCAGCAGCCGCCCCCTTCGTAGCGGGTCGTACAATGAGCAGTTCTTC,CASSRPLRSGSYNEQFF
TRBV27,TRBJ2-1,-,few,TGTGCCAGCAGTCTACTCAGTTGGGACAATGAGCAGTTCTTC,CASSLLSWDNEQFF
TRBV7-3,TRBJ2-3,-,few,TGTGCCAGCAGCTTACGAGTCTCCGATACGCAGTATTTT,CASSLRVSDTQYF
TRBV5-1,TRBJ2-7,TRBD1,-,TGCGCCAGCAGCTTGGACGGGACAGGGAGCTACGAGCAGTACTTC,CASSLDGTGSYEQYF
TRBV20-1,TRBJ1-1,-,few,TGCAGTGCTAGTTTCAGGGAGGGAACTGAAGCTTTCTTT,CSASFREGTEAFF
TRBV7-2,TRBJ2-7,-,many,TGTGCCAGCAGCTTGAACAGGCTATTCAACGAGCAGTACTTC,CASSLNRLFNEQYF
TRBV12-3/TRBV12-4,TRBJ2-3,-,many,TGTGCCAGCAGTTTAAGAGGGGCCAGCACAGATACGCAGTATTTT,CASSLRGASTDTQYF
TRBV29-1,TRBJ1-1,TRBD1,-,TGCAGCGTCCAAGTCCCGGGACAGGGTTGGGCTTTCTTT,CSVQVPGQGWAFF
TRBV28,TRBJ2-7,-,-,TGTGCCAGCAGTAATTACGAGCAGTACTTC,CASSNYEQYF
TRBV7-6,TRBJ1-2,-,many,TGTGCCAGCAGCGATGGGTATACAGCGAGATATGGCTACACCTTC,CASSDGYTARYGYTF
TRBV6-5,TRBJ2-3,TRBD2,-,TGTGCCAGCAGTTTAGGAGCGGGACTCACAGATACGCAGTATTTT,CASSLGAGLTDTQYF
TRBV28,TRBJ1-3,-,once,TGTGCCAGCAGTTTCGCGGGGAACTCTGGAAACACCATATATTTT,CASSFAGNSGNTIYF
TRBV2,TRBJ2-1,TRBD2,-,TGTGCCAGCACCCAAAGTTTTAGCGGGAGGCCGTCCGGAAGCAATGAGCAGTTCTTC,CASTQSFSGRPSGSNEQFF
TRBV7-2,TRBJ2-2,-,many,TGTGCCAGCAGCCCTAGTCCCCCACGGGCCGAGCTGTTTTTT,CASSPSPPRAELFF
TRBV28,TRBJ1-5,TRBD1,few,TGTGCCAGCGGGACAGGGGCTCAGCCCCAGCATTTT,CASGTGAQPQHF
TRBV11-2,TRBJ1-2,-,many,TGTGCCAGCAGCCCTATGGAGAACTATGGCTACACCTTC,CASSPMENYGYTF
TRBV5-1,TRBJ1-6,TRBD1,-,TGCGCCAGCAGCTTGGCCGCGACAGGGATGGGCTCACCCCTCCACTTT,CASSLAATGMGSPLHF
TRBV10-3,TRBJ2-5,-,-,TGTGCCATCAGGGCTAGCCTCCAAGAGACCCAGTACTTC,CAIRASLQETQYF
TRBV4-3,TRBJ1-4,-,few,TGCGCCAGCAGCACACTGGTAAATGAAAAACTGTTTTTT,CASSTLVNEKLFF
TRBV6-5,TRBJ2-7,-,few,TGTGCCAGCAGTTACTCGACAGAGTCCTACGAGCAGTACTTC,CASSYSTESYEQYF
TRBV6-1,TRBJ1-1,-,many,TGTGCCAGCAGTGAAGCACCTGGATTAACAGGGAACACTGAAGCTTTCTTT,CASSEAPGLTGNTEAFF
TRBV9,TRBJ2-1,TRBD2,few,TGTGCCAGCAGCGTAGAGGCTAGCGGGAGTGGTAATGAGCAGTTCTTC,CASSVEASGSGNEQFF
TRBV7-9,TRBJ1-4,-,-,TGTGCCAGCACCGACCCAGGAACTAATGAAAAACTGTTTTTT,CASTDPGTNEKLFF
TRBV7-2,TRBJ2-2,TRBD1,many,TGTGCCAGCAGCTTTCACAGGGGGGCTAACACCGGGGAGCTGTTTTTT,CASSFHRGANTGELFF
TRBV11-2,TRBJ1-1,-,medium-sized,TGTGCCAGCAGCCGTTCGTCAGGCCAGGGAACTGAAGCTTTCTTT,CASSRSSGQGTEAFF
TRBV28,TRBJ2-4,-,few,TGTGCCACCTCGGGAAACGGTAACATTCAGTACTTC,CATSGNGNIQYF
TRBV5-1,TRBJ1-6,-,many,TGCGCCAGCAGCTTGGGAGGAGGGGGGCGCTCACCCCTCCACTTT,CASSLGGGGRSPLHF
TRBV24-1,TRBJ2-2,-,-,TGTGCCACCGAGGCGGGACTCTACACCGGGGAGCTGTTTTTT,CATEAGLYTGELFF
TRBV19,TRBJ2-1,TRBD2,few,TGTGCCAGTAGTAAGCGGGAGTCATACAATGAGCAGTTCTTC,CASSKRESYNEQFF
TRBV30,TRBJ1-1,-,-,TGTGCCTGGAGTGTAGGGGCAGGGCCTGAAGCTTTCTTT,CAWSVGAGPEAFF
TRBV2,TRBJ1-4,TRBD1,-,TGTGCCAGCAGTGGTACAGGGGACGAAAAACTGTTTTTT,CASSGTGDEKLFF
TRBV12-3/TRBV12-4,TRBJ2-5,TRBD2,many,TGTGCCAGCAGTTTTTTAGCGGGAGTTGGCCAAGAGACCCAGTACTTC,CASSFLAGVGQETQYF